The clone carrying this T cell receptor beta chain was detected once. Its antigen is still unknown. J gave up 7 bases and V 1 base, and 10 bases lay outside the gene matches. Germline loops: CDR1 SGHTS, CDR2 YDEGEE. The CDR3 loop spans 16 amino acids. The data originate from a study of graft-versus-host responses after intestinal transplantation. Generated by immunoSEQ multiplex PCR, the TCRdb table keeps only in-frame clones and is missing some. The sample comprises 75,000 to 100,000 clones, 91% of which are singletons, and approximately 0.17% rests with the top ten. Sequenced material: unstimulated CD4+ T cells sorted from spleen or lymph node cells, taken before transplant. This receptor was identified in a human donor who was the organ donor for an intestinal transplant. V usage is TRBV5-8 and J usage is TRBJ1-4; TRBD1 agrees at 7 bases. The CDR3 nucleotides are TGTGCCAGCAGCTTGCCGCGGGACAGACGGCCTGAAAAACTGTTTTTT. Translating gives CASSLPRDRRPEKLFF.